This T cell receptor (beta chain) was sequenced in a study of blood T cells in healthy people across ages. Then a second PCR, running about 7 to 11 cycles, was carried out with a sample-barcoded 5' primer and a J-beta primer mix. TCRdb independently ran MiXCR on the 5' RACE reads; one entry per CDR3 protein. The table lists 650,000 to 700,000 distinct CDR3 sequences, about 32% of them singletons, with less than 20% in the top ten. Trimming removed 6 bases from V and 3 bases from J, with 15 bases in between. Germline CDR1 is SNHLY and CDR2 is FYNNEI. The CDR3 totals 15 residues. This clonotype occurred many times.

This chain links TRBV2 with TRBJ2-4; D is possibly TRBD1 (6 bases). The sequence was collected from a woman older than 75 in good health. The sample was blood. In DNA, the CDR3 is TGTGCCAGCAGGGATACAGGGATAGACAAAAACATTCAGTACTTC. Amino acid sequence: CASRDTGIDKNIQYF.